The T cell receptor (beta chain) described here comes from a study of shared clonotypes between healthy human individuals. Study-wide results and caveats: Clonotypes that were shared across a handful of donors made up around 5% of naive CD4 clonotypes.

Genomic DNA of each subset was evenly split across several immunoSEQ plates. Libraries were prepared by immunoSEQ multiplex PCR; TCRdb keeps only in-frame clonotypes and omits some of them. This sample has 1.4 million to 1.5 million clones, with roughly 96% found just once. As concerns this clone: What it binds is unknown.

Trimming removed 5 bases from V and 4 bases from J, with 18 bases in between. This CDR3 spans 15 amino acids. The germline V gene has CDR1 SGHDN and CDR2 FVKESK. This receptor was taken from a man under 40 in good health. The rearrangement links TRBV14 to TRBJ2-7; D could derive from TRBD1 or TRBD2 (5 bases each). Sequencing was performed on naive CD4+ T cells sorted from blood. Subset in this sample: CD45RA+ positively selected. This CDR3 is CASSRGVGWFYEQYF. CDR3 coding DNA: TGTGCCAGCAGCAGGGGAGTTGGGTGGTTTTACGAGCAGTACTTC.